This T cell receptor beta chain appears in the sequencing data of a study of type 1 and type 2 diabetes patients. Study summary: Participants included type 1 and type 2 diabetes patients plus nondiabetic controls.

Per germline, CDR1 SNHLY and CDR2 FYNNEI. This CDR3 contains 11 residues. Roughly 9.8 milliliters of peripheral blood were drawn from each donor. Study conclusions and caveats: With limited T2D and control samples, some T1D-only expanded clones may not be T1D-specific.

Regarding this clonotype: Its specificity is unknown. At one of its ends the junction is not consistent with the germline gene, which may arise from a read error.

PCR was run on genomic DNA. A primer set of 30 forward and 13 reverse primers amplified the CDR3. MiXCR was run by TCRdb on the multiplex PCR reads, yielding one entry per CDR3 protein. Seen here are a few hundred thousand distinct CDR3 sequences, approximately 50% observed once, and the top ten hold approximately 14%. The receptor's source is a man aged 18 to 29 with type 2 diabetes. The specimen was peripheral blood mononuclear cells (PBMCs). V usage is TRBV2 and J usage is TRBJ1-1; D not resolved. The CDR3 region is CASHDIGEALF. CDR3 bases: TGTGCCAGCCACGACATCGGTGAAGCTCTCTTT.